Described below is a single TCR beta chain sequence and its context. Antigen: not known. These data originate in a study of shared clonotypes between healthy human individuals. Regarding the study as a whole: The rarefaction results pointed to incomplete sorted-subset sequencing despite large depth. The sharing of approximately 5.1% of naive CD4 clonotypes was seen across several donors.

Into CD45RA+ naive and CD45RA-negative memory subsets, the CD4+ cells were split. The CDR3 length is 13 residues. Trimming took off 3 bases at V and 6 bases at J, with 8 bases between the two ends. The germline V gene encodes CDR1 LNHDA and CDR2 SQIVND (reference sequence). Data came from immunoSEQ multiplex PCR; TCRdb stores just in-frame clones and leaves some out. The table has a few million clones, around 94% seen once. The material sequenced was naive CD4+ T cells sorted from blood. Subset: CD45RA+ positively selected. The chain joins TRBV19 to TRBJ1-4; no firm D call. The receptor comes from a man between 18 and 29 years old in good health. Written as DNA, the CDR3 is TGTGCCAGTAGTATCTCGAAGCATGAAAAACTGTTTTTT. Its translation is CASSISKHEKLFF.